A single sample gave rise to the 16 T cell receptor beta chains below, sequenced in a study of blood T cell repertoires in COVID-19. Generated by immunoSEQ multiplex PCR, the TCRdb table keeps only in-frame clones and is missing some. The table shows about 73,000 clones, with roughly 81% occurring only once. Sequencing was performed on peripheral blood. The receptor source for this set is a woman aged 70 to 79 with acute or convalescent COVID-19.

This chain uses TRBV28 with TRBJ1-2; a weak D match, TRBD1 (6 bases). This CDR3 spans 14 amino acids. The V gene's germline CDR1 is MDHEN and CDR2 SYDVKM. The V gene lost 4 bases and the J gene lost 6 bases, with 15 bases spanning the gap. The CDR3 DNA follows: TGTGCCAGCAGTTACTACAGGGTTACGAATGGCTACACCTTC. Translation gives CASSYYRVTNGYTF.

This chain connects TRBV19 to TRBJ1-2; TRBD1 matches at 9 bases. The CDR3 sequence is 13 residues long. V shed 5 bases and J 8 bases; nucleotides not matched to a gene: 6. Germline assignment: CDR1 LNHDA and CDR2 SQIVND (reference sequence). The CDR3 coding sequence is TGTGCCAGTAGTCGGGACAGGGTTCGAGGCTACACCTTC. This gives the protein CASSRDRVRGYTF.

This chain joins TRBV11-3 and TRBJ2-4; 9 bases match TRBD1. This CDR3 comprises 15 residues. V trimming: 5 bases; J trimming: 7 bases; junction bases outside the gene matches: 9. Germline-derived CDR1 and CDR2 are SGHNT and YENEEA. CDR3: CASSHRTGAGNIQYF. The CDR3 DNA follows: TGTGCCAGCAGCCATAGGACAGGGGCCGGGAACATTCAGTACTTC.

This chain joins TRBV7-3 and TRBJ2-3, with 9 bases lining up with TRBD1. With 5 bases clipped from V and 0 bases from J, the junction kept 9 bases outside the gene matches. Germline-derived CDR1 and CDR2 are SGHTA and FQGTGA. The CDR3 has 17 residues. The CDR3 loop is CASSPYGGTGSTDTQYF. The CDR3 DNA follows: TGTGCCAGCAGCCCCTACGGCGGGACAGGGAGCACAGATACGCAGTATTTT.

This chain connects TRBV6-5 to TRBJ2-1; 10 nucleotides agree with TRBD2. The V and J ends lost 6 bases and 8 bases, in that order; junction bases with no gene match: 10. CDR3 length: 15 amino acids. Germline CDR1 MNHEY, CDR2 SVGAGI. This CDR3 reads CASRDSGRTYDEQFF. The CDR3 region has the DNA TGTGCCAGCAGAGATAGCGGGAGGACCTATGATGAGCAGTTCTTC.

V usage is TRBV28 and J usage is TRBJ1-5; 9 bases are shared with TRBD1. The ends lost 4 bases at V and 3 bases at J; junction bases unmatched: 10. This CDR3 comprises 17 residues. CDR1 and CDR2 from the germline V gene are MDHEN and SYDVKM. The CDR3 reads CASSSPRQGVYNQPQHF. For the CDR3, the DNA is TGTGCCAGCAGTTCCCCCCGACAGGGGGTATACAATCAGCCCCAGCATTTT.

In DNA, the CDR3 is TGTGCCAGCAGCCAAGATCGCAGGGGGCCCTACGAGCAGTACTTC. Translating gives CASSQDRRGPYEQYF. The chain is built from TRBV3-1 (or the pseudogene TRBV3-2) and TRBJ2-7; TRBD1 matches at 8 bases. CDR1 is LGHDT, CDR2 YNNKEL, per germline (reference sequence). Trimming took 0 bases from V and 2 from J; bases not matched to a gene: 3. The CDR3 has 15 amino acids.

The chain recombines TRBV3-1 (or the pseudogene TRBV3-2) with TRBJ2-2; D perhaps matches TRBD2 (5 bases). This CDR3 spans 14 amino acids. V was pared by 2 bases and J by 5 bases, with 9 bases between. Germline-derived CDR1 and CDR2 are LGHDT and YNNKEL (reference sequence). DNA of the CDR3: TGTGCCAGCAGCCAACAATCGGGAACCGGGGAGCTGTTTTTT. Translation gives CASSQQSGTGELFF.

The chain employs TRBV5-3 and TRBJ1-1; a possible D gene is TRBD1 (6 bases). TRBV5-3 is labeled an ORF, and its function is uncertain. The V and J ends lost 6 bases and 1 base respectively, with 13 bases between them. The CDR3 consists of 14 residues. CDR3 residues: CARTARGANTEAFF. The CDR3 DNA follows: TGTGCCAGAACCGCACGGGGGGCGAACACTGAAGCTTTCTTT.

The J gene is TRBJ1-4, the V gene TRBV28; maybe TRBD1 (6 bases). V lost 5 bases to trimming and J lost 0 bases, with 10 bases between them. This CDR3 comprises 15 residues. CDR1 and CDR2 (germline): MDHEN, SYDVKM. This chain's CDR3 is CASSTGSATNEKLFF. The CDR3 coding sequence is TGTGCCAGCAGTACAGGGAGTGCAACTAATGAAAAACTGTTTTTT.

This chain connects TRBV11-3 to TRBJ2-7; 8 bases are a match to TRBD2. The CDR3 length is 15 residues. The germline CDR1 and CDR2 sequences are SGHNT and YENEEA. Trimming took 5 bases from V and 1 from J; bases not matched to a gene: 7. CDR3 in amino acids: CASSQRREVSYEQYF. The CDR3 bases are TGTGCCAGCAGCCAAAGGCGGGAGGTTTCCTACGAGCAGTACTTC.

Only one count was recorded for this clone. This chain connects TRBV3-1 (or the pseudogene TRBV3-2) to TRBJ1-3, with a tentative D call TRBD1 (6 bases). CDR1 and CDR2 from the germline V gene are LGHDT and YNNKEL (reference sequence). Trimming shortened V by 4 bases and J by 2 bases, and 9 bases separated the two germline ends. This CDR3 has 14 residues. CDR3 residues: CASSPTGTGNTIYF. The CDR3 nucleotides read TGTGCCAGCAGCCCCACAGGGACTGGAAACACCATATATTTT.

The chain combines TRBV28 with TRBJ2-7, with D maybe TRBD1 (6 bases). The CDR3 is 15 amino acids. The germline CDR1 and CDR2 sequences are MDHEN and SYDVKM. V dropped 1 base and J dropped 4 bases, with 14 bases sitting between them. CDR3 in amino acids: CASSLSQGLKYEQYF. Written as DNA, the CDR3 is TGTGCCAGCAGTTTATCACAGGGTCTTAAGTACGAGCAGTACTTC.

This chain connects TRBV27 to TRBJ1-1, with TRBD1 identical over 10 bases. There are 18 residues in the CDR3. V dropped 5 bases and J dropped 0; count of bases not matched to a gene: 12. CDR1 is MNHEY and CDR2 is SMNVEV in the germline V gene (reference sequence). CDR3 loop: CASSLYPTGTGVNTEAFF. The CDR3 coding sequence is TGTGCCAGCAGTCTCTACCCCACGGGGACAGGGGTGAACACTGAAGCTTTCTTT.

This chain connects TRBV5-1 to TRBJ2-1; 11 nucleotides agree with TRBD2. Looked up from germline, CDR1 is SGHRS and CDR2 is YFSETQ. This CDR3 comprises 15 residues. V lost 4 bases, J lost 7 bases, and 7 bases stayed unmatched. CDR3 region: CASSPLAGGPNEQFF. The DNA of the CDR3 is TGCGCCAGCAGCCCCTTAGCGGGAGGGCCAAATGAGCAGTTCTTC. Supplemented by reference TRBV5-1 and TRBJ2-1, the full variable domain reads KAGVTQTPRYLIKTRGQQVTLSCSPISGHRSVSWYQQTPGQGLQFLFEYFSETQRNKGNFPGRFSGRQFSNSRSEMNVSTLELGDSALYLCASSPLAGGPNEQFFGPGTRLTVL.

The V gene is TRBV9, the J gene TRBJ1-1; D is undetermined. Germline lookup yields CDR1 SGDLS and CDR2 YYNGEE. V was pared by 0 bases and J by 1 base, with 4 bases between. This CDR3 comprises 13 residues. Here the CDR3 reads CASSVDSNTEAFF. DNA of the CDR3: TGTGCCAGCAGCGTAGACTCGAACACTGAAGCTTTCTTT.